These T cell receptor beta chains were read from a single sample in a study of cytomegalovirus exposure and HLA in healthy donors. Using immunoSEQ multiplex PCR, the repertoire was profiled, and TCRdb retains in-frame clones only, with some absent. This table holds about 130,000 clones, roughly four fifths found once. The material sequenced was PBMCs. Source of these receptors: a man aged 50 to 60 in good health and CMV-seronegative. Each CDR3 is given with its conserved first and last residue. D genes are given only for firm matches. The size entry is marked missing in some rows and otherwise reads once, few, many or a size class.

>15|-|TRBV4-1|-|TRBJ1-4
CASSLSTGSGEKLFF
TGCGCCAGCAGCCTGAGCACAGGGAGTGGTGAAAAACTGTTTTTT
>12|-|TRBV7-9|-|TRBJ2-7
CASSLGGGHKYF
TGTGCCAGCAGCTTAGGTGGGGGACATAAGTACTTC
>15|-|TRBV9|-|TRBJ1-6
CASSTRGGEGSPLHF
TGTGCCAGCAGCACACGGGGGGGGGAAGGTTCACCCCTCCACTTT
>14|-|TRBV9|-|TRBJ2-2
CASSVTGNTGELFF
TGTGCCAGCAGCGTTACGGGGAACACCGGGGAGCTGTTTTTT
>15|TRBD1|TRBV6-5|-|TRBJ1-6
CASRPTGARNSPLHF
TGTGCCAGCAGGCCTACAGGGGCGAGGAATTCACCCCTCCACTTT
>16|TRBD1|TRBV5-1|-|TRBJ2-7
CASSLPLDRGDYEQYF
TGCGCCAGCAGCTTGCCACTTGACAGGGGGGACTACGAGCAGTACTTC
>14|-|TRBV6-1|few|TRBJ1-2
CASSEGGGPYGYTF
TGTGCCAGCAGTGAAGGTGGAGGGCCATATGGCTACACCTTC
>14|TRBD1|TRBV7-3|-|TRBJ2-7
CASSTGQGSYEQYF
TGTGCCAGCAGCACCGGACAGGGGTCCTACGAGCAGTACTTC
>12|-|TRBV11-3|-|TRBJ2-3
CASSLGGDTQYF
TGTGCCAGCAGCTTGGGGGGAGATACGCAGTATTTT
>13|-|TRBV5-1|-|TRBJ1-1
CASSPEERAEAFF
TGCGCCAGCAGCCCAGAGGAGCGCGCTGAAGCTTTCTTT
>15|-|TRBV10-3|-|TRBJ1-2
CAISELDTGSGGYTF
TGTGCCATCAGTGAGTTGGACACAGGGTCTGGAGGCTACACCTTC
>11|-|TRBV20-1|few|TRBJ1-1
CSAVQAARAFF
TGCAGTGCTGTGCAGGCTGCCCGAGCTTTCTTT
>16|TRBD1|TRBV5-4|-|TRBJ2-3
CASSLSSGTGWDTQYF
TGTGCCAGCAGCTTGAGCTCCGGGACAGGGTGGGATACGCAGTATTTT
>13|-|TRBV7-2|-|TRBJ2-2
CASSLVRTGELFF
TGTGCCAGCAGCTTAGTCCGCACCGGGGAGCTGTTTTTT
>18|TRBD1|TRBV7-9|-|TRBJ1-1
CASSPTPPDRVANTEAFF
TGTGCCAGCAGCCCTACCCCTCCGGACAGGGTAGCGAACACTGAAGCTTTCTTT
>15|-|TRBV5-4|-|TRBJ2-3
CASSFSGGGTDTQYF
TGTGCCAGCAGCTTTTCCGGGGGTGGCACAGATACGCAGTATTTT
>17|TRBD2|TRBV6-1|-|TRBJ2-3
CASSEDAGVEGTDTQYF
TGTGCCAGCAGTGAAGATGCGGGGGTTGAAGGCACAGATACGCAGTATTTT
>12|TRBD1|TRBV6-1|few|TRBJ2-3
CASTQGADTQYF
TGTGCCAGCACCCAGGGGGCAGATACGCAGTATTTT
>16|-|TRBV21-1|-|TRBJ1-1
CASSPGDRQMNTEAFF
TGTGCCAGCAGCCCGGGGGACCGTCAAATGAACACTGAAGCTTTCTTT
>16|TRBD1|TRBV18|-|TRBJ2-2
CASSPPVQGVSGELFF
TGTGCCAGCTCACCACCGGTACAGGGGGTATCCGGGGAGCTGTTTTTT
>16|-|TRBV5-4|-|TRBJ2-5
CASSLNPGGARKTQYF
TGTGCCAGCAGCTTGAACCCGGGGGGCGCTAGGAAGACCCAGTACTTC
>11|-|TRBV7-9|-|TRBJ2-7
CSSSPAYEQYF
TGTTCCAGCAGTCCTGCCTACGAGCAGTACTTC
>14|-|TRBV5-1|-|TRBJ2-1
CASSPGSIYNEQFF
TGCGCCAGCAGCCCCGGTTCGATCTACAATGAGCAGTTCTTC
>15|TRBD1|TRBV11-1|-|TRBJ2-7
CASSLDRGKSYEQYF
TGTGCCAGCAGCCTCGACAGGGGGAAGTCCTACGAGCAGTACTTC
>15|TRBD1|TRBV5-1|-|TRBJ1-1
CASSLGGTGNTEAFF
TGCGCCAGCAGCTTGGGGGGGACAGGAAACACTGAAGCTTTCTTT
>17|TRBD2|TRBV10-2|once|TRBJ2-4
CASSEQGASGGMRIQYF
TGCGCCAGCAGTGAGCAGGGGGCTAGCGGGGGCATGCGGATTCAGTACTTC
>15|-|TRBV5-4|few|TRBJ2-2
CASSWDNANTGELFF
TGTGCCAGCAGTTGGGACAACGCGAACACCGGGGAGCTGTTTTTT
>17|-|TRBV4-2|once|TRBJ1-5
CASSQEGSSLGDQPQHF
TGTGCCAGCAGCCAAGAAGGGAGCAGCCTTGGGGATCAGCCCCAGCATTTT
>15|TRBD1|TRBV5-1|-|TRBJ2-5
CASSWRTGKVETQYF
TGCGCCAGCAGCTGGCGGACAGGGAAAGTGGAGACCCAGTACTTC
>13|-|TRBV9|-|TRBJ1-2
CASSKDSNYGYTF
TGTGCCAGCAGCAAGGACAGTAACTATGGCTACACCTTC
>16|TRBD2|TRBV11-2|once|TRBJ2-1
CASSLQASGAVNEQFF
TGTGCCAGCAGCTTGCAGGCTAGCGGGGCCGTTAATGAGCAGTTCTTC
>16|-|TRBV7-9|-|TRBJ1-1
CSSSYPLGTMNTEAFF
TGTTCCAGCAGCTACCCCCTCGGAACTATGAACACTGAAGCTTTCTTT
>14|TRBD1|TRBV7-9|-|TRBJ1-1
CAGRRDRGNTEAFF
TGTGCCGGCAGGCGTGACAGGGGTAACACTGAAGCTTTCTTT
>15|TRBD1|TRBV7-2|few|TRBJ1-2
CASSLEGQLRYGYTF
TGTGCCAGCAGCTTAGAGGGACAGTTGCGGTATGGCTACACCTTC
>16|TRBD1|TRBV27|once|TRBJ1-1
CASSHIQGQGGAEAFF
TGTGCCAGCAGTCACATTCAGGGACAGGGCGGTGCTGAAGCTTTCTTT
>16|-|TRBV9|-|TRBJ1-6
CASSVEDSSYNSPLHF
TGTGCCAGCAGCGTAGAGGACAGCTCCTATAATTCACCCCTCCACTTT
>17|-|TRBV28|-|TRBJ2-5
CASSHAAGPGIEQTQYF
TGTGCCAGCAGTCACGCCGCCGGGCCGGGAATTGAACAGACCCAGTACTTC
>15|-|TRBV18|-|TRBJ1-5
CASSPGGRSNQPQHF
TGTGCCAGCTCACCAGGCGGGCGTAGCAATCAGCCCCAGCATTTT
>12|-|TRBV2|few|TRBJ1-3
CASREPGNTIYF
TGTGCCAGCAGGGAGCCGGGAAACACCATATATTTT
>15|TRBD1|TRBV14|-|TRBJ1-1
CASSHYTGVNTEAFF
TGTGCCAGCAGCCATTATACAGGGGTGAACACTGAAGCTTTCTTT
>16|TRBD2|TRBV6-4|few|TRBJ2-3
CASSDSGGGAPDTQYF
TGTGCCAGCAGTGACTCGGGCGGGGGGGCCCCAGATACGCAGTATTTT
>14|-|TRBV7-9|-|TRBJ2-5
CASSLDGRGETQYF
TGTGCCAGCAGCTTAGACGGCCGAGGGGAGACCCAGTACTTC
>14|-|TRBV5-8|once|TRBJ1-3
CASSWPGNGNTIYF
TGTGCCAGCAGCTGGCCGGGGAATGGAAACACCATATATTTT
>15|-|TRBV5-8|-|TRBJ1-1
CASSLVPGKNTEAFF
TGTGCCAGCAGCCTCGTGCCGGGTAAGAACACTGAAGCTTTCTTT
>15|-|TRBV7-6|-|TRBJ1-3
CASSSRQISGNTIYF
TGTGCCAGCAGCTCACGACAGATCTCTGGAAACACCATATATTTT
>11|-|TRBV20-1|once|TRBJ2-7
CSARASYEQYF
TGCAGTGCTAGGGCCTCCTACGAGCAGTACTTC
>16|-|TRBV9|few|TRBJ2-5
CASSSGARSSGETQYF
TGTGCCAGCAGCTCCGGAGCCCGGTCTTCAGGGGAGACCCAGTACTTC
>15|TRBD1|TRBV10-3|few|TRBJ2-6
CAAGQGGSGANVLTF
TGTGCCGCGGGACAGGGAGGATCCGGGGCCAACGTCCTGACTTTC
>16|-|TRBV2|-|TRBJ2-1
CASRPQVADSYNEQFF
TGTGCCAGCAGACCACAAGTTGCCGACTCCTACAATGAGCAGTTCTTC
>20|TRBD2|TRBV15|few|TRBJ2-1
CATSRGRLAGPTGAIFEQFF
TGTGCCACCAGCAGAGGTCGACTAGCGGGGCCCACCGGGGCCATCTTTGAGCAGTTCTTC
>15|-|TRBV19|-|TRBJ1-2
CASSIGRGADYGYTF
TGTGCCAGTAGTATAGGTCGGGGGGCAGACTATGGCTACACCTTC